One and the same sample provided the 5 T cell receptor beta chains below, sequenced in a study of T-cell memory formation after mild COVID-19. One entry per CDR3 protein, called by TCRdb with MiXCR from the 5' RACE reads. The profile shows tens of thousands of distinct CDR3 sequences, 10% to 15% of them singletons. Sequenced: PBMCs or a T cell subset sorted from them (not recorded which). These receptors originate from a man aged 18 to 29 who had mild COVID-19 (a few samples of this study predate the infection). Cell type and time point are not known.

The rearrangement uses TRBV4-3 and TRBJ2-2; unclear D gene. Germline V gene lookup returns CDR1 LGHNA and CDR2 YSLEER. The CDR3 is 15 amino acids. The V and J ends lost 4 bases and 0 bases respectively, with 9 bases between them. The DNA of the CDR3 is TGCGCCAGCAGCCTCGGCTACCCGAACACCGGGGAGCTGTTTTTT. Its protein is CASSLGYPNTGELFF.

This clonotype was detected ten times or more. This sequence joins TRBV7-8 and TRBJ2-5, with 15 bases fitting TRBD2. V was clipped by 8 bases and J by 2 bases; unmatched bases: 6. The CDR3 is made up of 16 amino acids. CDR1 SGHVS and CDR2 FQNEAQ come from the germline V gene. CDR3 sequence (DNA): TGTGCCAGCCGCCCGGGACTAGCGGGGGGTCAAGAGACCCAGTACTTC. It yields the protein CASRPGLAGGQETQYF.

In this sample, this clonotype turned up many times. The genes are TRBV28 and TRBJ2-2; D remains ambiguous. Per the germline V gene, CDR1 is MDHEN and CDR2 is SYDVKM. V shed 5 bases and J shed 5 bases, with 21 bases lying between them. This CDR3 has 17 residues. The chain's CDR3 is CASSPTVGLMGTGELFF. CDR3 DNA sequence: TGTGCCAGCAGTCCCACCGTAGGGCTTATGGGGACCGGGGAGCTGTTTTTT. Based on the CDR3 plus reference TRBV28 and TRBJ2-2, the full variable domain is DVKVTQSSRYLVKRTGEKVFLECVQDMDHENMFWYRQDPGLGLRLIYFSYDVKMKEKGDIPEGYSVSREKKERFSLILESASTNQTSMYLCASSPTVGLMGTGELFFGEGSRLTVL.

The J gene is TRBJ2-3, the V gene TRBV7-2, with 7 bases matching TRBD2. The CDR3 consists of 18 residues. V shed 1 base and J 1 base; nucleotides not matched to a gene: 11. Germline V gene data show CDR1 as SGHTA and CDR2 as FQGNSA. The CDR3 bases are TGTGCCAGCAGCTTAGTAATCCGGCGGGGGACGCGCACAGATACGCAGTATTTT. This codes for CASSLVIRRGTRTDTQYF.

This chain connects TRBV7-9 to TRBJ2-3, with TRBD1 matching over 8 bases. The V and J ends lost 5 bases and 3 bases, in that order; junction bases with no gene match: 7. CDR3 length: 15 residues. Germline-derived CDR1 and CDR2 are SEHNR and FQNEAQ (reference sequence). CDR3: CASSPGGGWTDTQYF. CDR3 nucleotide sequence: TGTGCCAGCAGCCCAGGGGGCGGATGGACAGATACGCAGTATTTT.